These 7 T cell receptor beta chains share one sample of origin, sequenced in a study of blood T cell repertoires in COVID-19. Measured with immunoSEQ multiplex PCR; TCRdb has only the in-frame clones, and not every one. Of fewer than 700,000 clones in the sample, approximately 88% were seen once. The sequenced material came from peripheral blood. The origin of the receptors is a woman aged 45-65 years with COVID-19, enrolled during active disease.

The J gene is TRBJ1-6, the V gene TRBV6-1; tentative D call: TRBD1 (6 bases). Germline V gene sequence: CDR1 MNHNS, CDR2 SASEGT. The CDR3 loop spans 15 amino acids. Trimming shortened V by 6 bases and J by 9 bases, and 18 bases separated the two germline ends. This CDR3 is CASRLTGTTFSPLHF. The CDR3 DNA reads TGTGCCAGCAGACTGACCGGGACAACGTTTTCACCCCTCCACTTT.

V usage is TRBV3-1 (or the pseudogene TRBV3-2) and J usage is TRBJ1-1, with D tentatively TRBD1 (6 bases). V was cut by 4 bases and J by 5 bases, with 11 bases left in between. CDR1 LGHDT and CDR2 YNNKEL come from the germline V gene (reference sequence). The CDR3 loop spans 13 amino acids. The CDR3 nucleotides read TGTGCCAGCAGCCGTACAGGGCGAACTGAAGCTTTCTTT. Protein product: CASSRTGRTEAFF.

This sequence joins TRBV3-1 (or the pseudogene TRBV3-2) and TRBJ1-5; 8 bases fit TRBD1. Germline CDR1 and CDR2: LGHDT and YNNKEL (reference sequence). The CDR3 loop spans 14 amino acids. V gave up 2 bases and J gave up 7 bases; unmatched junction bases: 4. The CDR3 is CASSQMQGAQPQHF. CDR3 nucleotides: TGTGCCAGCAGCCAAATGCAGGGGGCACAGCCCCAGCATTTT.

This clone was recorded once. The V call is TRBV9, the J call TRBJ2-1; maybe TRBD2 (6 bases). Deletions cut 4 bases from V and 8 bases from J, with 13 bases between. Germline V gives CDR1 SGDLS, CDR2 YYNGEE. This CDR3 region has 13 residues. The CDR3 DNA is TGTGCCAGCAGCTCCTTAGGAGGGGATGAGCAGTTCTTC. Translation gives CASSSLGGDEQFF.

The V gene is TRBV10-1, the J gene TRBJ2-5, with 8 positions matching TRBD1. With V trimmed by 0 bases and J by 1 base, 10 bases remained unmatched. Per germline, CDR1 WNHNN and CDR2 SYGVQD (reference sequence). The CDR3 is 18 amino acids. CDR3 bases: TGCGCCAGCAGTGAGTCGACTGGACAGGGAAAGGGCCAAGAGACCCAGTACTTC. This translates into CASSESTGQGKGQETQYF.

The V call is TRBV6-6, the J call TRBJ1-1, with D possibly being TRBD1 (5 bases). Germline V gene sequence: CDR1 MNHNY, CDR2 SVGAGI (reference sequence). The CDR3 spans 12 residues. V was trimmed by 10 bases and J by 7 bases, leaving 16 bases between them. DNA for the CDR3: TGTGCCACAGGACACGAGCTGGGTGAAGCTTTCTTT. Translation gives CATGHELGEAFF.

Comments on this clone: The same CDR3 is also encoded by other DNA sequences in this sample. The chain couples TRBV9 to TRBJ1-1, with D perhaps TRBD1 (6 bases). This CDR3 region has 14 residues. Germline CDR1 reads SGDLS; CDR2 reads YYNGEE. Trimming took off 0 bases at V and 5 bases at J, with 11 bases between the two ends. The CDR3, as DNA: TGTGCCAGCAGCGTAGCAGGGGAGGGAACTGAAGCTTTCTTT. The encoded protein is CASSVAGEGTEAFF.